Listed below are T cell receptor beta chains from one sample, sequenced in a study of shared clonotypes between healthy human individuals. Sequencing used immunoSEQ multiplex PCR; TCRdb keeps in-frame clones, though not all of them. This sample has 1.5 million to 2.5 million clones, with about 95% found just once. The source material was naive CD8+ T cells sorted from blood. The receptors come from a man between 18 and 35 years old in good health. The CDR3 runs from the conserved cysteine through the conserved F or W. Each record gives: CDR3 length, clone size, V gene, J gene, D gene, CDR3 DNA, CDR3 protein. D genes are given only for firm matches. The size of a clone is reported for some rows only, either as once, few or many, or as a class for expanded clones.

CDR3 length: 13; clone size: -; V gene: TRBV7-9; J gene: TRBJ2-7; D gene: -; CDR3 DNA: TGTGCCAGCAGCCTATTTGGGGCTGGTGAGCAGTACTTC; CDR3 protein: CASSLFGAGEQYF
CDR3 length: 13; clone size: -; V gene: TRBV5-6; J gene: TRBJ2-7; D gene: -; CDR3 DNA: TGTGCCAGCAGCTTCAGGGATTCCTACGAGCAGTACTTC; CDR3 protein: CASSFRDSYEQYF
CDR3 length: 11; clone size: -; V gene: TRBV7-9; J gene: TRBJ2-5; D gene: -; CDR3 DNA: TGTGCCAGCAGCTATGGAGAGACCCAGTACTTC; CDR3 protein: CASSYGETQYF
CDR3 length: 14; clone size: -; V gene: TRBV2; J gene: TRBJ2-7; D gene: -; CDR3 DNA: TGTGCCAGCCACCGGACCCAAGAGCTCTTGTGGCAGTACTTC; CDR3 protein: CASHRTQELLWQYF
CDR3 length: 17; clone size: -; V gene: TRBV2; J gene: TRBJ1-1; D gene: TRBD1; CDR3 DNA: TGTGCCAGCAGTGATTTCACAGGGGCTCCAATGAACACTGAAGCTTTCTTT; CDR3 protein: CASSDFTGAPMNTEAFF
CDR3 length: 16; clone size: -; V gene: TRBV5-1; J gene: TRBJ2-7; D gene: -; CDR3 DNA: TGCGCCAGCAGCTTCCATAGGCGGGATACCTCCTACGAGCAGTACTTC; CDR3 protein: CASSFHRRDTSYEQYF
CDR3 length: 14; clone size: -; V gene: TRBV9; J gene: TRBJ1-3; D gene: TRBD1; CDR3 DNA: TGTGCCAGCAGCAGACAGGGACCGGGAAACACCATATATTTT; CDR3 protein: CASSRQGPGNTIYF
CDR3 length: 15; clone size: -; V gene: TRBV4-1; J gene: TRBJ1-1; D gene: TRBD1; CDR3 DNA: TGCGCCAGCAGCCAAGGCCTGACAGGGGAGACTGAAGCTTTCTTT; CDR3 protein: CASSQGLTGETEAFF
CDR3 length: 18; clone size: -; V gene: TRBV14; J gene: TRBJ2-6; D gene: -; CDR3 DNA: TGTGCCAGCAGCCTCACGGGCAGCTGGCACTCTGGGGCCAACGTCCTGACTTTC; CDR3 protein: CASSLTGSWHSGANVLTF
CDR3 length: 15; clone size: -; V gene: TRBV4-3; J gene: TRBJ1-3; D gene: -; CDR3 DNA: TGCGCCAGCAGCCCCGGACCGGGCTCTGGAAACACCATATATTTT; CDR3 protein: CASSPGPGSGNTIYF
CDR3 length: 13; clone size: -; V gene: TRBV6-6; J gene: TRBJ2-5; D gene: -; CDR3 DNA: TGTGCCAGCAGTTACGGGCAGAGAGAGACCCAGTACTTC; CDR3 protein: CASSYGQRETQYF
CDR3 length: 13; clone size: -; V gene: TRBV6-1; J gene: TRBJ2-3; D gene: -; CDR3 DNA: TGTGCCAGCAGTGAAGATGACTGGGATACGCAGTATTTT; CDR3 protein: CASSEDDWDTQYF
CDR3 length: 14; clone size: -; V gene: TRBV6-5; J gene: TRBJ2-7; D gene: -; CDR3 DNA: TGTGCCAGCAGTTACGGGGACGGACCCTACGAGCAGTACTTC; CDR3 protein: CASSYGDGPYEQYF
CDR3 length: 14; clone size: -; V gene: TRBV19; J gene: TRBJ2-7; D gene: -; CDR3 DNA: TGTGCCAGTAGTCCGGCGGTCAGCTCCTACGAGCAGTACTTC; CDR3 protein: CASSPAVSSYEQYF
CDR3 length: 14; clone size: -; V gene: TRBV25-1; J gene: TRBJ1-2; D gene: -; CDR3 DNA: TGTGCCAGCAGTGAATCCGAGGGAGACTATGGCTACACCTTC; CDR3 protein: CASSESEGDYGYTF
CDR3 length: 16; clone size: -; V gene: TRBV2; J gene: TRBJ1-2; D gene: -; CDR3 DNA: TGTGCCAGCAGTGAATGGGGCTGGGCGAAGGGCTATGGCTACACCTTC; CDR3 protein: CASSEWGWAKGYGYTF
CDR3 length: 14; clone size: once; V gene: TRBV6-5; J gene: TRBJ1-2; D gene: -; CDR3 DNA: TGTGCCAGCACCGGAGGGGAAGACTACTATGGCTACACCTTC; CDR3 protein: CASTGGEDYYGYTF
CDR3 length: 15; clone size: -; V gene: TRBV5-4; J gene: TRBJ2-2; D gene: TRBD2; CDR3 DNA: TGTGCCAGCAGCTTGGGCGGGACTACGACCGGGGAGCTGTTTTTT; CDR3 protein: CASSLGGTTTGELFF
CDR3 length: 15; clone size: -; V gene: TRBV2; J gene: TRBJ1-5; D gene: TRBD1; CDR3 DNA: TGTGCCAGCAGTCCCCGGACAGGGTTTGATCAGCCCCAGCATTTT; CDR3 protein: CASSPRTGFDQPQHF
CDR3 length: 11; clone size: once; V gene: TRBV29-1; J gene: TRBJ2-1; D gene: -; CDR3 DNA: TGCAGCGCCAAGGCCTACAATGAGCAGTTCTTC; CDR3 protein: CSAKAYNEQFF
CDR3 length: 13; clone size: once; V gene: TRBV13; J gene: TRBJ2-3; D gene: -; CDR3 DNA: TGTGCCAGCAGCCAGCATACAGAAGATACGCAGTATTTT; CDR3 protein: CASSQHTEDTQYF
CDR3 length: 14; clone size: -; V gene: TRBV11-2; J gene: TRBJ1-6; D gene: TRBD1; CDR3 DNA: TGTGCCAGCAGCTTACCAGGGGGCAATTCACCCCTCCACTTT; CDR3 protein: CASSLPGGNSPLHF
CDR3 length: 15; clone size: -; V gene: TRBV5-4; J gene: TRBJ2-7; D gene: TRBD1; CDR3 DNA: TGTGCCAGCAGCTTGGGACAGGGCTTCTCCTACGAGCAGTACTTC; CDR3 protein: CASSLGQGFSYEQYF
CDR3 length: 10; clone size: -; V gene: TRBV19; J gene: TRBJ1-6; D gene: -; CDR3 DNA: TGTGCCACCCGTCGCGCACCCCTCCACTTT; CDR3 protein: CATRRAPLHF
CDR3 length: 15; clone size: -; V gene: TRBV30; J gene: TRBJ1-4; D gene: -; CDR3 DNA: TGTGCCTGGAGTGTTCTACAGGGATTGGGTGAAAAACTGTTTTTT; CDR3 protein: CAWSVLQGLGEKLFF
CDR3 length: 15; clone size: -; V gene: TRBV5-6; J gene: TRBJ1-1; D gene: -; CDR3 DNA: TGTGCCAGCAGCTTAATGAGTAGGATGAACACTGAAGCTTTCTTT; CDR3 protein: CASSLMSRMNTEAFF
CDR3 length: 13; clone size: once; V gene: TRBV30; J gene: TRBJ2-2; D gene: -; CDR3 DNA: TGTGCCTCGGACGGGATTCGCGCCGGGGAGCTGTTTTTT; CDR3 protein: CASDGIRAGELFF
CDR3 length: 15; clone size: -; V gene: TRBV4-3; J gene: TRBJ2-7; D gene: -; CDR3 DNA: TGCGCCAGCAGCCAAGGACTAGACGCCGCCTACGAGCAGTACTTC; CDR3 protein: CASSQGLDAAYEQYF
CDR3 length: 12; clone size: -; V gene: TRBV27; J gene: TRBJ1-1; D gene: -; CDR3 DNA: TGTGCCAGCAGTGTGGGGACTGGTCGAGCTTTCTTT; CDR3 protein: CASSVGTGRAFF
CDR3 length: 12; clone size: once; V gene: TRBV13; J gene: TRBJ2-1; D gene: TRBD1; CDR3 DNA: TGTGCCAGCAGCTCTGCAGAGGACAGGGTATTCTTC; CDR3 protein: CASSSAEDRVFF
CDR3 length: 14; clone size: -; V gene: TRBV9; J gene: TRBJ2-3; D gene: TRBD1; CDR3 DNA: TGTGCCAGCAGCATCGGGACAGGGCCAGATACGCAGTATTTT; CDR3 protein: CASSIGTGPDTQYF
CDR3 length: 15; clone size: once; V gene: TRBV11-2; J gene: TRBJ2-1; D gene: -; CDR3 DNA: TGTGCCAGCAGCTTACACGGGAGCTCCTACAATGAGCAGTTCTTC; CDR3 protein: CASSLHGSSYNEQFF
CDR3 length: 12; clone size: -; V gene: TRBV7-2; J gene: TRBJ2-7; D gene: -; CDR3 DNA: TGTGCCAGCAGCTTTTTAGTTACCGAGCAGTACTTC; CDR3 protein: CASSFLVTEQYF
CDR3 length: 14; clone size: -; V gene: TRBV28; J gene: TRBJ2-7; D gene: -; CDR3 DNA: TGTGCCAGCAGTTTCCAGGGGGGGAGCTACGAGCAGTACTTC; CDR3 protein: CASSFQGGSYEQYF
CDR3 length: 13; clone size: -; V gene: TRBV27; J gene: TRBJ1-3; D gene: -; CDR3 DNA: TGTGCCAGCGTTGGGATCTCTGGAAACACCATATATTTT; CDR3 protein: CASVGISGNTIYF
CDR3 length: 17; clone size: -; V gene: TRBV6-4; J gene: TRBJ2-1; D gene: TRBD2; CDR3 DNA: TGTGCCAGCAGTACCCGAGCGGGAGGGGGGTCGTACAATGAGCAGTTCTTC; CDR3 protein: CASSTRAGGGSYNEQFF
CDR3 length: 15; clone size: -; V gene: TRBV27; J gene: TRBJ2-2; D gene: TRBD2; CDR3 DNA: TGTGCCAGCAGTCGCGGGGGGACGAACACCGGGGAGCTGTTTTTT; CDR3 protein: CASSRGGTNTGELFF
CDR3 length: 13; clone size: -; V gene: TRBV29-1; J gene: TRBJ1-6; D gene: -; CDR3 DNA: TGCCTGCCTTGGGCAGCCTATAATTCACCCCTCCACTTT; CDR3 protein: CLPWAAYNSPLHF
CDR3 length: 15; clone size: -; V gene: TRBV6-5; J gene: TRBJ1-1; D gene: -; CDR3 DNA: TGTGCCAGCAGCGAGGGGAGGACAGTGAACACTGAAGCTTTCTTT; CDR3 protein: CASSEGRTVNTEAFF
CDR3 length: 12; clone size: -; V gene: TRBV6-5; J gene: TRBJ2-5; D gene: -; CDR3 DNA: TGTGCCAGCATGGGGGTGGGTGAGACCCAGTACTTC; CDR3 protein: CASMGVGETQYF
CDR3 length: 16; clone size: once; V gene: TRBV2; J gene: TRBJ2-1; D gene: TRBD2; CDR3 DNA: TGTGCCAGCAGTGCTGACCTAGCGGGAGTCATCCATGAGCAGTTCTTC; CDR3 protein: CASSADLAGVIHEQFF
CDR3 length: 15; clone size: -; V gene: TRBV28; J gene: TRBJ1-2; D gene: -; CDR3 DNA: TGTGCCAGCAGTGGGAACCGGGAGGGTAACTATGGCTACACCTTC; CDR3 protein: CASSGNREGNYGYTF
CDR3 length: 14; clone size: -; V gene: TRBV5-8; J gene: TRBJ2-7; D gene: -; CDR3 DNA: TGTGCCAGCAGCCTTTATGGGATAGCTTACGAGCAGTACTTC; CDR3 protein: CASSLYGIAYEQYF
CDR3 length: 14; clone size: few; V gene: TRBV6-1; J gene: TRBJ2-7; D gene: TRBD1; CDR3 DNA: TGTGCCAGCAGTCTTCGGGACAGCTCCTACGAGCAGTACTTC; CDR3 protein: CASSLRDSSYEQYF
CDR3 length: 14; clone size: once; V gene: TRBV7-9; J gene: TRBJ2-7; D gene: -; CDR3 DNA: TGTGCCAGCAGCTTACACGGGGACTCCTACGAGCAGTACTTC; CDR3 protein: CASSLHGDSYEQYF
CDR3 length: 13; clone size: -; V gene: TRBV5-4; J gene: TRBJ2-5; D gene: -; CDR3 DNA: TGTGCCAGCAGCTTTTGGCCTCAAGAGACCCAGTACTTC; CDR3 protein: CASSFWPQETQYF
CDR3 length: 16; clone size: -; V gene: TRBV6-5; J gene: TRBJ2-3; D gene: TRBD2; CDR3 DNA: TGTGCCAGCAGTTCTCCCGCTAGCGGGGGGCTAGATACGCAGTATTTT; CDR3 protein: CASSSPASGGLDTQYF
CDR3 length: 14; clone size: -; V gene: TRBV4-1; J gene: TRBJ2-2; D gene: -; CDR3 DNA: TGCGCCAGCAGAAGTGGGAGTGAAGCCGGGGAGCTGTTTTTT; CDR3 protein: CASRSGSEAGELFF
CDR3 length: 14; clone size: -; V gene: TRBV6-5; J gene: TRBJ2-7; D gene: TRBD1; CDR3 DNA: TGTGCCAGCACCTCGACAGGGGGTGAATACGAGCAGTACTTC; CDR3 protein: CASTSTGGEYEQYF
CDR3 length: 14; clone size: -; V gene: TRBV27; J gene: TRBJ2-3; D gene: -; CDR3 DNA: TGTGCCAGCAGTTGGTCACAAAACACAGATACGCAGTATTTT; CDR3 protein: CASSWSQNTDTQYF
CDR3 length: 13; clone size: -; V gene: TRBV7-9; J gene: TRBJ1-1; D gene: -; CDR3 DNA: TGTGCCAGCGTGGGCCTGGGGCTTAATGAAGCTTTCTTT; CDR3 protein: CASVGLGLNEAFF
CDR3 length: 16; clone size: -; V gene: TRBV15; J gene: TRBJ2-5; D gene: -; CDR3 DNA: TGTGCCACCAGCAGCCTGCTGTCGGTACAACAAGAGACCCAGTACTTC; CDR3 protein: CATSSLLSVQQETQYF
CDR3 length: 14; clone size: once; V gene: TRBV2; J gene: TRBJ2-7; D gene: -; CDR3 DNA: TGTGCCAGCAGTGAACAGGAGAGCTCCTACGAGCAGTACTTC; CDR3 protein: CASSEQESSYEQYF
CDR3 length: 13; clone size: -; V gene: TRBV9; J gene: TRBJ2-7; D gene: -; CDR3 DNA: TGTGCCAGCAGCGCTACGGACAGTTACGAGCAGTACTTC; CDR3 protein: CASSATDSYEQYF